This is a list of T cell receptor beta chains from one sample in a study of blood T cell repertoires in COVID-19. Assay: immunoSEQ multiplex PCR; the TCRdb copy retains only in-frame clones and omits some. The table lists about 350,000 clones, about 92% of them singletons. Sequencing was done on a sample of peripheral blood. The receptors stem from a woman in her fifties or sixties with COVID-19, enrolled during active disease. Each CDR3 is given without its conserved first and last residue. Each record gives: J gene, clone size, V gene, CDR3 protein. Size is stated for part of the rows, as once, few or many counts, or as a class when the clone is expanded.

>TRBJ2-1|.|TRBV7-3
ASSFRGEQF
>TRBJ2-7|.|TRBV28
ASSFHSGWSYEQY
>TRBJ1-1|.|TRBV5-1
ASSLAAGTEAF
>TRBJ2-2|.|TRBV18
ASSPLRGPTTGELF
>TRBJ2-5|.|TRBV7-9
ASSPAGTGGGETQY
>TRBJ2-2|.|TRBV19
ASVSWTGNTGELF
>TRBJ1-3|.|TRBV2
ASSVGGAGPGNTIY
>TRBJ2-1|.|TRBV5-1
ASSPTELTYNEQF
>TRBJ1-3|once|TRBV13
ASSLVPKVQGTTSQNSGNTIY
>TRBJ1-1|.|TRBV6-2/TRBV6-3
ASSYEGGMALRAF
>TRBJ2-1|.|TRBV7-2
ASSLRGRGAIDEQF
>TRBJ1-2|.|TRBV5-8
ASSRLGGYT
>TRBJ1-2|.|TRBV28
ASSGVTGGDGYT
>TRBJ1-2|.|TRBV6-1
ASSEADRFYGYT
>TRBJ1-1|.|TRBV7-3
ASSPDRGLTEAF
>TRBJ1-1|.|TRBV5-1
ASSSTPGLTEAF
>TRBJ2-7|.|TRBV10-3
AISESFQGAKVLGRYEQY
>TRBJ1-1|few|TRBV15
ATSTGWGQAQMNTEAF
>TRBJ2-2|.|TRBV24-1
ATSDSRRGSGELF
>TRBJ1-4|.|TRBV5-1
ASSPRTSGVFNEKLF
>TRBJ1-2|.|TRBV19
ASSIQNNYGYT
>TRBJ2-1|.|TRBV7-9
ASIYPPNSYNEQF
>TRBJ1-2|.|TRBV5-1
ASSLGTASGYT
>TRBJ1-4|few|TRBV29-1
SVAATNEKLF
>TRBJ1-2|once|TRBV5-6
ASSSTDSPLSGYT
>TRBJ2-3|.|TRBV5-1
ASSDPPGVRADTQY
>TRBJ1-1|.|TRBV5-1
ASGNRVGTEAF
>TRBJ2-1|once|TRBV19
ASSIFSRTSGGFYNEQF
>TRBJ1-1|.|TRBV18
ASSPKQGITEAF
>TRBJ2-5|once|TRBV5-1
ASSLEVAGLETQY
>TRBJ1-2|.|TRBV7-9
ASSLASDRGLSGYT
>TRBJ2-7|.|TRBV3-1/TRBV3-2
ASSQNGDYEQY
>TRBJ2-3|.|TRBV4-1
ASSLGQGVDTQY
>TRBJ1-2|.|TRBV27
ASSLNSGVNYGYT